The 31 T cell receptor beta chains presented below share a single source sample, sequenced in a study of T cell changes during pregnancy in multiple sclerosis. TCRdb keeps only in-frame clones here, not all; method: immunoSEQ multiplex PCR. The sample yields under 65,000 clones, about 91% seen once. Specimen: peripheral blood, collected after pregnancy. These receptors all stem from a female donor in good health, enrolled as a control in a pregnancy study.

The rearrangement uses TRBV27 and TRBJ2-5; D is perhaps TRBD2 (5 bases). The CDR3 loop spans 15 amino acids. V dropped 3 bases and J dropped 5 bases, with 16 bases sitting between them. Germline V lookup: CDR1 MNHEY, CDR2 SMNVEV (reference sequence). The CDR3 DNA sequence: TGTGCCAGCAGTTTCTCTCGTTCGGGAACGGAGACCCAGTACTTC. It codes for CASSFSRSGTETQYF.

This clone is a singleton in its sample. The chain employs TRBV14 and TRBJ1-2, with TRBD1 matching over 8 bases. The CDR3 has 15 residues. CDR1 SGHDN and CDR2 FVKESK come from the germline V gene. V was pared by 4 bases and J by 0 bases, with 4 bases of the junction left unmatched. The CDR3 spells CASSRQGRANYGYTF. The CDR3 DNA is TGTGCCAGCAGCCGACAGGGGCGGGCTAACTATGGCTACACCTTC.

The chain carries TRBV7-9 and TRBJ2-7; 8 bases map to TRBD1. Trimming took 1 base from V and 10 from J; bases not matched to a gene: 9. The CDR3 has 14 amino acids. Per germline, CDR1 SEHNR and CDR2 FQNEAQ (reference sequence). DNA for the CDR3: TGTGCCAGCAGCTTAGTTTCTGGCGACAGGGGCCAGTACTTC. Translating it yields CASSLVSGDRGQYF.

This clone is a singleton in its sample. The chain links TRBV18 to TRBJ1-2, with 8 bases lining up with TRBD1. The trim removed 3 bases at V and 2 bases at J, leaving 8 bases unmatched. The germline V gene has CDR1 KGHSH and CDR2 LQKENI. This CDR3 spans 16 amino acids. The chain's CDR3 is CASSPAPGQANYGYTF. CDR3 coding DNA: TGTGCCAGCTCACCGGCCCCGGGACAGGCAAACTATGGCTACACCTTC. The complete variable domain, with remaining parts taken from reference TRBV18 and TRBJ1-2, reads NAGVMQNPRHLVRRRGQEARLRCSPMKGHSHVYWYRQLPEEGLKFMVYLQKENIIDESGMPKERFSAEFPKEGPSILRIQQVVRGDSAAYFCASSPAPGQANYGYTFGSGTRLTVV.

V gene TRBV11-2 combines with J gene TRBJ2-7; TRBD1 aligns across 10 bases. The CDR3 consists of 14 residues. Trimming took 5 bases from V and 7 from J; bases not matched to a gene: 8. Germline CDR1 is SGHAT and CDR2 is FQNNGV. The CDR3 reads CASSLTGQGEEQYF. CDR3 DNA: TGTGCCAGCAGCCTTACCGGACAGGGGGAAGAGCAGTACTTC.

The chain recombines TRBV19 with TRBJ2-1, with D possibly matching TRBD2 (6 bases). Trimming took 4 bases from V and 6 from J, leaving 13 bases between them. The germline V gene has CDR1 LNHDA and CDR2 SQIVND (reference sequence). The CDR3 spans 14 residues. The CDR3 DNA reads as TGTGCCAGTAGTAACTCGGGAGTCCCCAATGAGCAGTTCTTC. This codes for CASSNSGVPNEQFF.

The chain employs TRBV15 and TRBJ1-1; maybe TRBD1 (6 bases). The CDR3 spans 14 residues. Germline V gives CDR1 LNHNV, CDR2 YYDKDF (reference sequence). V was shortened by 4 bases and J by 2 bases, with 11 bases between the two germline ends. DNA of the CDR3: TGTGCCACCAGCACCTCGGACAGAAACACTGAAGCTTTCTTT. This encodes CATSTSDRNTEAFF.

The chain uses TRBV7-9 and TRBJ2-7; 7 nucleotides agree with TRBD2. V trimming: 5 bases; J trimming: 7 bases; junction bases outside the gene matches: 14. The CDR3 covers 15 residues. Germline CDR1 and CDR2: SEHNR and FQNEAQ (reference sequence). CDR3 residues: CASSPHRREPEEQYF. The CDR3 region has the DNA TGTGCCAGCAGCCCCCATCGGCGGGAGCCGGAAGAGCAGTACTTC.

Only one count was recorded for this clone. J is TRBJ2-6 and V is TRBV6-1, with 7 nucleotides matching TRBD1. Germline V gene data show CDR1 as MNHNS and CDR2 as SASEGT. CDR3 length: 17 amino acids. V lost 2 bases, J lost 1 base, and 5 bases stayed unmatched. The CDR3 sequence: CASSEHPGGSGANVLTF. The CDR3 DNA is TGTGCCAGCAGTGAACACCCAGGGGGTTCTGGGGCCAACGTCCTGACTTTC.

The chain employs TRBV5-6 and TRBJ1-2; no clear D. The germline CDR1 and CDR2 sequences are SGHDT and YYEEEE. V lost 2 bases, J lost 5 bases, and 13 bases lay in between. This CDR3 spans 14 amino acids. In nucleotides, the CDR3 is TGTGCCAGCAGCTTCGGAGGGCAGACGTATGGCTACACCTTC. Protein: CASSFGGQTYGYTF.

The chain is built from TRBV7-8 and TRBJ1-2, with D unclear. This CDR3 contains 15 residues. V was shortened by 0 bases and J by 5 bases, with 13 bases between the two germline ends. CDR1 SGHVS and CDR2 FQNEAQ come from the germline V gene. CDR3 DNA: TGTGCCAGCAGCTTAGCAGAGGGAGGATATTATGGCTACACCTTC. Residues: CASSLAEGGYYGYTF.

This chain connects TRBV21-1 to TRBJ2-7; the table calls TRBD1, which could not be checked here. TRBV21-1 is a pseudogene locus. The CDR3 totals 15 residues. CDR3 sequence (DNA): TGTGCCAGCAGGAATACCCGGGACAGAGGATTCGAGCAGTACTTC. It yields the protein CASRNTRDRGFEQYF.

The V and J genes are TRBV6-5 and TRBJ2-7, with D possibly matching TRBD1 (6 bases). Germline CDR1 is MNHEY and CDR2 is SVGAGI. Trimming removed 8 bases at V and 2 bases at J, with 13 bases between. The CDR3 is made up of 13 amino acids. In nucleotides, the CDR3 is TGTGCCAGCCGCCTGACAGGAACCTACGAGCAGTACTTC. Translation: CASRLTGTYEQYF.

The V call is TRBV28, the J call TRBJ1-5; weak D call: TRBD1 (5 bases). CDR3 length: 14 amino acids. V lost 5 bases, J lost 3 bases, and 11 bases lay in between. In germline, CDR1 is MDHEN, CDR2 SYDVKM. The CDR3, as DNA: TGTGCCAGCAGTATGGGCGGGGCCAATCAGCCCCAGCATTTT. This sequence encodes CASSMGGANQPQHF.

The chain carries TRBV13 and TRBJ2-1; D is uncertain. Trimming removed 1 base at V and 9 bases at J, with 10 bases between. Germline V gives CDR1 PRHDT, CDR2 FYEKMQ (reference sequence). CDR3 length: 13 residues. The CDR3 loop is CASSLVSVLEQFF. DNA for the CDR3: TGTGCCAGCAGCTTAGTGTCCGTCCTTGAGCAGTTCTTC.

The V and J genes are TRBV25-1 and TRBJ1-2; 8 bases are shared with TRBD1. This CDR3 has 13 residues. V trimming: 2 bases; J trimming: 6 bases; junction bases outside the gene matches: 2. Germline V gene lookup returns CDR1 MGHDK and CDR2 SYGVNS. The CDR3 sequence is CASSEQGAHGYTF. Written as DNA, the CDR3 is TGTGCCAGCAGTGAACAGGGGGCCCATGGCTACACCTTC.

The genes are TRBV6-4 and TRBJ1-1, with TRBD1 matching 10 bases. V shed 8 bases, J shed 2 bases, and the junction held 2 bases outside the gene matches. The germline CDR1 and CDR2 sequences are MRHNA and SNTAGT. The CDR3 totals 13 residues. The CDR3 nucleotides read TGTGCCAGCGGGACAGGGGATAACACTGAAGCTTTCTTT. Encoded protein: CASGTGDNTEAFF.

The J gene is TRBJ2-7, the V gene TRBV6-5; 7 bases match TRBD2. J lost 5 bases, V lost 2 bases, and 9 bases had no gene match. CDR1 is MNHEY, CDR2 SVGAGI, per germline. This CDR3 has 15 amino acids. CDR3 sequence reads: CASSYPGRGGDEQYF. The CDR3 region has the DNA TGTGCCAGCAGTTACCCGGGACGGGGAGGGGACGAGCAGTACTTC.

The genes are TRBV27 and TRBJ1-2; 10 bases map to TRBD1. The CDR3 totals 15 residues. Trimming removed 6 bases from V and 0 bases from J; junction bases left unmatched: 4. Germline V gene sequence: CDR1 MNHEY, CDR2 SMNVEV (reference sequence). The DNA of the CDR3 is TGTGCCAGCAGAAAGGGGACAGGGGCTAACTATGGCTACACCTTC. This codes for CASRKGTGANYGYTF.

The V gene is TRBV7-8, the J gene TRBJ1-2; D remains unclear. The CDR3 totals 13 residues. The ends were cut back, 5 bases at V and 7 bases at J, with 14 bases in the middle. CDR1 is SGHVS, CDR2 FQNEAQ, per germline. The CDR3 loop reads CASSGEIRVGYTF. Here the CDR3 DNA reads TGTGCCAGCAGCGGAGAGATACGGGTTGGCTACACCTTC.

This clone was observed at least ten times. This chain's CDR3 is CAVRGGQSNQPQHF. In DNA, the CDR3 is TGTGCCGTAAGGGGAGGGCAGAGCAATCAGCCCCAGCATTTT. V is TRBV19 and J is TRBJ1-5, with D perhaps TRBD1 (5 bases). The V gene's germline CDR1 is LNHDA and CDR2 SQIVND (reference sequence). V dropped 11 bases and J dropped 1 base, with 15 bases sitting between them. The CDR3 has 14 residues.

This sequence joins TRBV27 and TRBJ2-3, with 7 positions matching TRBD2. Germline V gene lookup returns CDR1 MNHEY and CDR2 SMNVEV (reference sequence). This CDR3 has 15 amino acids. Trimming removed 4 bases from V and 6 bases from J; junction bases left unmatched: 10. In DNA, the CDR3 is TGTGCCAGCAGTTGGGGGGGAGCCGAGTCGGATACGCAGTATTTT. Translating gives CASSWGGAESDTQYF.

The DNA of the CDR3 is TGCGCCAGCAGCCCTGGGGCAGAGAATTCACCCCTCCACTTT. Protein: CASSPGAENSPLHF. The chain joins TRBV5-1 to TRBJ1-6; D possibly corresponds to TRBD1 (5 bases). The V end was cut by 4 bases, the J end by 7 bases, with 12 bases between. Germline CDR1 reads SGHRS; CDR2 reads YFSETQ. CDR3 length: 14 residues.

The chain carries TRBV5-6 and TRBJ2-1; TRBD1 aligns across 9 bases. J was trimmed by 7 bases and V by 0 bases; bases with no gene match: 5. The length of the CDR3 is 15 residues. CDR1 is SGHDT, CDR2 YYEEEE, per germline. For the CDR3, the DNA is TGTGCCAGCAGCTTGGTACAGGGGGCGGGAAATGAGCAGTTCTTC. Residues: CASSLVQGAGNEQFF.

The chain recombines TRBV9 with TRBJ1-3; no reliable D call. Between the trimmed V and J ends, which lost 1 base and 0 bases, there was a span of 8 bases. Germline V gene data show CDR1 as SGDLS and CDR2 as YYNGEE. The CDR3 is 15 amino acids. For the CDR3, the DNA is TGTGCCAGCAGCGTAAAGGCGGACTCTGGAAACACCATATATTTT. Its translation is CASSVKADSGNTIYF. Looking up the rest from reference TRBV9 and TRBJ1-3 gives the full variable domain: DSGVTQTPKHLITATGQRVTLRCSPRSGDLSVYWYQQSLDQGLQFLIQYYNGEERAKGNILERFSAQQFPDLHSELNLSSLELGDSALYFCASSVKADSGNTIYFGEGSWLTVV.

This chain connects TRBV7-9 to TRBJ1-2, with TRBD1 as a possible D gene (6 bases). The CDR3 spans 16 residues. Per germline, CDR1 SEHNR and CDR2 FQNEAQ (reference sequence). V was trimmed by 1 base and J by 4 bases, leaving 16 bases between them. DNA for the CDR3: TGTGCCAGCAGCTTAGGGACAGACTCTTTATCCTATGGCTACACCTTC. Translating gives CASSLGTDSLSYGYTF. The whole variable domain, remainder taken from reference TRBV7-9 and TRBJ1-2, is DTGVSQNPRHKITKRGQNVTFRCDPISEHNRLYWYRQTLGQGPEFLTYFQNEAQLEKSRLLSDRFSAERPKGSFSTLEIQRTEQGDSAMYLCASSLGTDSLSYGYTFGSGTRLTVV.

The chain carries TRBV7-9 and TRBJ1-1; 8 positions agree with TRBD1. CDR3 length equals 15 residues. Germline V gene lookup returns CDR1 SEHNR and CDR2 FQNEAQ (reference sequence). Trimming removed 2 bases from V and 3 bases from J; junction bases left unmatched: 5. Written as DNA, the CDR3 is TGTGCCAGCAGCTTACAGGGGGCGCTGGACACTGAAGCTTTCTTT. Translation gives CASSLQGALDTEAFF.

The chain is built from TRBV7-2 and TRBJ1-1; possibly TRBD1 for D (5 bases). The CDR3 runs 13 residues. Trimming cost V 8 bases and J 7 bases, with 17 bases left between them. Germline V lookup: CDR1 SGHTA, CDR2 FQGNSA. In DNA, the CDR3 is TGTGCCAGCCCCTCCCAGGGTTCCTATGAAGCTTTCTTT. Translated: CASPSQGSYEAFF.

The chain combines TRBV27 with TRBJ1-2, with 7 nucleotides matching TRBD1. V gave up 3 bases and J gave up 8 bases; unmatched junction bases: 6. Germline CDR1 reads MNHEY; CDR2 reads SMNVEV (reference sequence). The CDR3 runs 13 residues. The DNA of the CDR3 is TGTGCCAGCAGTTTGCTGGGGACAGCGGGCTACACCTTC. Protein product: CASSLLGTAGYTF.

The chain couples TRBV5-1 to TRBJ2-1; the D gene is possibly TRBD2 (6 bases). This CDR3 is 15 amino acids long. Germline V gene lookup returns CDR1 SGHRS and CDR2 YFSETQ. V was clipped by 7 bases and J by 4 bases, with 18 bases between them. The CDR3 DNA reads TGCGCCAGCCGTCTAGAAGCGACTAGTTACAATGAGCAGTTCTTC. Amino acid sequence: CASRLEATSYNEQFF.

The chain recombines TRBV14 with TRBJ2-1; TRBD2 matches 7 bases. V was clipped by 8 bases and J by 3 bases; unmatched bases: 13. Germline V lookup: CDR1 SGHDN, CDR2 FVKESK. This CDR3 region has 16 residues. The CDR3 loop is CASAKTGLGIYNEQFF. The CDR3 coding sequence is TGTGCCAGCGCTAAAACCGGACTAGGGATCTACAATGAGCAGTTCTTC. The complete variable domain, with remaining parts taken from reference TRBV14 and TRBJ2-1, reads EAGVTQFPSHSVIEKGQTVTLRCDPISGHDNLYWYRRVMGKEIKFLLHFVKESKQDESGMPNNRFLAERTGGTYSTLKVQPAELEDSGVYFCASAKTGLGIYNEQFFGPGTRLTVL.